The 19 T cell receptor beta chains below all came from one sample that was sequenced in a study of metastatic and nonmetastatic thyroid tumors (dated by TCRdb to the early 2020s). The library was generated by PCR. Data came from an Illumina HiSeq 4000. TCRdb reworked the public reads: Q25 trimming with fastp, MiXCR clone assembly, productive beta chains retained. The sample table records about 16,000 clones; roughly a quarter of these occur just once. The top ten hold approximately 15% of the sample. Before undergoing thyroid surgery, none of the patients had been given any kind of treatment. The material sequenced was adjacent normal tissue. These receptors came from a female donor with papillary thyroid cancer or a benign thyroid nodule (not recorded which). Some clones in this sample may be carry-over from other donors' samples.

The genes are TRBV30 and TRBJ1-6; 10 nucleotides align to TRBD1. The CDR3 runs to 12 residues. V shed 3 bases, J shed 14 bases, and the junction held 4 bases outside the gene matches. Germline V gene data show CDR1 as GTSNPN and CDR2 as SVGIG (reference sequence). The CDR3 region is CAWRGQGVTLHF. Written as DNA, the CDR3 is TGTGCCTGGAGAGGACAGGGGGTCACCCTCCACTTT.

This clone is judged medium-sized (0.01 to 0.1%). A junction boundary mismatches the germline segment, possibly from a read error. The rearrangement links TRBV7-2 to TRBJ2-7; maybe TRBD2 (5 bases). This CDR3 is 14 amino acids long. CDR1 is SGHTA and CDR2 is FQGNSA in the germline V gene. CDR3 region: CASSLDAGAPTEDF. In nucleotides, the CDR3 is TGTGCCAGCAGCTTAGACGCGGGCGCTCCCACTGAGGACTTC.

The chain carries TRBV6-2 or TRBV6-3 and TRBJ2-2, with a weak D call TRBD2 (6 bases). This CDR3 is built from 17 residues. The germline CDR1 and CDR2 sequences are MNHEY and SVGEGT. V lost 2 bases, J lost 7 bases, and 20 bases lay in between. The CDR3 sequence is CASSYRGVRGTVGELFF. DNA of the CDR3: TGTGCCAGCAGTTACCGCGGGGTGCGTGGGACGGTCGGGGAGCTGTTTTTT.

This clone was detected a few times. This rearrangement joins TRBV20-1 to TRBJ2-7; D tentatively fits TRBD1 or TRBD2 (5 bases each). The length of the CDR3 is 13 residues. CDR1 is DFQATT, CDR2 SNEGSKA, per germline (reference sequence). Trimming stripped 5 bases from V and 1 base from J, with 12 bases between. This CDR3 reads CSAYSGLSYEQYF. CDR3 nucleotide sequence: TGCAGTGCTTACTCGGGGCTTTCCTACGAGCAGTACTTC.

This clone was counted between two and nine times. The rearrangement links TRBV10-2 to TRBJ2-7; TRBD1 aligns across 9 bases. The junction had 9 bases not matched to a gene; V was cut back by 8 bases and J by 7 bases. This CDR3 is built from 13 residues. CDR1 is WSHSY and CDR2 is SAAADI in the germline V gene. The CDR3: CASARDRVWEQYF. CDR3 DNA: TGCGCCAGCGCCCGGGACAGGGTGTGGGAGCAGTACTTC.

This clone was recorded a few times. A much larger clone differs by one base, so this may be a read error. The chain employs TRBV12-3 or TRBV12-4 and TRBJ2-7, with TRBD1 identical over 8 bases. There are 14 residues in the CDR3. Here the CDR3 DNA reads TGTGCCATCAGTTTGGCGACAGGGGCCTACGAGCAGTACTTC. Its translation: CAISLATGAYEQYF.

The rearrangement joins TRBV6-2 or TRBV6-3 to TRBJ2-5; possibly TRBD2 for D (6 bases). V lost 0 bases and J lost 2, with 13 bases in between. This CDR3 spans 16 amino acids. Germline V gives CDR1 MNHEY, CDR2 SVGEGT. Written as DNA, the CDR3 is TGTGCCAGCAGTTACTCGAAGTTCGGGGGACAAGAGACCCAGTACTTC. Encoded protein: CASSYSKFGGQETQYF.

This clone was seen only a few times. This sequence joins TRBV10-2 and TRBJ1-1; no definite D call. The CDR3 is 12 amino acids. Germline V gene data show CDR1 as WSHSY and CDR2 as SAAADI. V shed 6 bases and J shed 4 bases, with 9 bases lying between them. Written as DNA, the CDR3 is TGCGCCAGCAGGATCCTGAGCACTGAAGCTTTCTTT. Translation: CASRILSTEAFF.

The chain links TRBV7-6 to TRBJ2-7; D ambiguous. The CDR3 length is 14 residues. The V gene's germline CDR1 is SGHVS and CDR2 FNYEAQ. The V end was cut by 1 base, the J end by 0 bases, with 7 bases between. The CDR3 region is CASSLVPASYEQYF. CDR3 sequence (DNA): TGTGCCAGCAGCTTAGTCCCGGCCTCCTACGAGCAGTACTTC.

This clone is a singleton in its sample. J is TRBJ2-7 and V is TRBV11-1, with 13 bases fitting TRBD2. The CDR3 runs 16 residues. J was trimmed by 4 bases and V by 1 base; bases with no gene match: 4. Germline V gene data show CDR1 as SGHAT and CDR2 as FQDESV (reference sequence). CDR3: CASSLDGLAGVYEQYV. In nucleotides, the CDR3 is TGTGCCAGCAGCTTAGATGGACTAGCGGGGGTTTACGAGCAGTACGTC.

J is TRBJ2-2 and V is TRBV2, with D perhaps matching TRBD1 or TRBD2 (5 bases each). This CDR3 has 14 residues. V lost 10 bases and J 4 bases, leaving 16 bases between the germline ends. CDR1 and CDR2 from the germline V gene are SNHLY and FYNNEI. The CDR3 DNA is TGTGCCAACCAGGGTCGGGGAGTCACCGGGGAGCTGTTTTTT. It translates to CANQGRGVTGELFF.

The chain employs TRBV7-8 and TRBJ2-7; 9 bases match TRBD2. CDR1 and CDR2 (germline): SGHVS, FQNEAQ. This CDR3 contains 16 residues. J was trimmed by 3 bases and V by 1 base; bases with no gene match: 7. CDR3 protein: CASSLGASGASYEQYF. CDR3 sequence (DNA): TGTGCCAGCAGCTTAGGTGCTAGCGGGGCGAGCTACGAGCAGTACTTC.

This chain's CDR3 is CASSLGGEGGYTF. The CDR3 coding sequence is TGTGCCAGCAGTTTAGGTGGGGAAGGGGGCTACACCTTC. The chain couples TRBV28 to TRBJ1-2; D is ambiguous. Trimming left V 2 bases short and J 8 bases short, with 12 bases between. CDR3 length equals 13 residues. Germline values: CDR1 MDHEN, CDR2 SYDVKM.

This clone has only one observation. A much larger clonotype is one base distant, so this may be a read error. This chain links TRBV20-1 with TRBJ2-3; TRBD2 might be the D (5 bases). Germline loops: CDR1 DFQATT, CDR2 SNEGSKA (reference sequence). V was shortened by 1 base and J by 1 base, with 15 bases between the two germline ends. The CDR3 loop spans 16 amino acids. The CDR3 region has the DNA TGCAGTGCTAGAGTTGAAGGGATGGAGGGCACAGATACGCAGTATTTT. As protein: CSARVEGMEGTDTQYF.

This clone showed up just a few times. The rearrangement uses TRBV29-1 and TRBJ1-1, with TRBD1 matching over 7 bases. The CDR3 loop spans 13 amino acids. Germline CDR1 SQVTM, CDR2 ANQGSEA. J lost 1 base, V lost 6 bases, and 5 bases had no gene match. CDR3 in DNA: TGCAGCGTAGGGGGCAGAACGAACACTGAAGCTTTCTTT. It encodes CSVGGRTNTEAFF.

This clone was detected only a few times. This chain joins TRBV24-1 and TRBJ2-2; D gene uncertain. The CDR3 sequence is 17 residues long. Trimming cost V 2 bases and J 2 bases, with 14 bases left between them. Germline lookup yields CDR1 KGHDR and CDR2 SFDVKD. The CDR3 sequence: CATSDSRFTSNTGELFF. As DNA, the CDR3 is TGTGCCACCAGTGATTCCCGGTTCACCTCAAACACCGGGGAGCTGTTTTTT.

The chain joins TRBV5-6 to TRBJ2-1; D gene ambiguous. Germline V CDR1 and CDR2: SGHDT, YYEEEE. The CDR3 length is 12 residues. Trimming shortened V by 3 bases and J by 3 bases, and 4 bases separated the two germline ends. The CDR3, as DNA: TGTGCCAGCAGCTACAACTACAATGAGCAGTTCTTC. This encodes CASSYNYNEQFF.

V usage is TRBV20-1 and J usage is TRBJ1-4; D ambiguous. The length of the CDR3 is 14 residues. Trimming took 0 bases from V and 5 from J, leaving 10 bases between them. Per the germline V gene, CDR1 is DFQATT and CDR2 is SNEGSKA (reference sequence). CDR3 DNA sequence: TGCAGTGCTAGAGAGTTAGTAGAAAATGAAAAACTGTTTTTT. This sequence encodes CSARELVENEKLFF.

The V gene is TRBV7-2, the J gene TRBJ2-7, with 9 positions matching TRBD1. Germline CDR1 SGHTA, CDR2 FQGNSA. CDR3 size: 15 residues. Unmatched junction bases numbered 8, after V lost 1 base and J lost 7 bases. The CDR3 spells CASSLVGTGLQEQYF. DNA for the CDR3: TGTGCCAGCAGCTTAGTTGGGACAGGGTTACAAGAGCAGTACTTC.